Below are 29 T cell receptor beta chains sequenced from a single sample in a study of T cells in Graves' hyperthyroidism and ophthalmopathy (dated by TCRdb to between 2018 and 2021). The library was prepared using multiplex PCR. Sequenced using an Illumina HiSeq 2000. The TCR beta CDR3 regions were amplified from the RNA transcripts. The TCR CDR3 was subjected to a first round of RT-PCR using the HTBI primer set and the Qiagen OneStep RT-PCR kit. Through fastp at Q25 and MiXCR, TCRdb rebuilt clones from the public reads, retaining in-frame beta chains. Identical CDR3 proteins give one entry, which carries the most common genes and DNA. The table for this sample lists roughly 400,000 distinct CDR3 sequences; about 14% of them were counted only once. The ten largest clones add up to under 30% of the sample. The sample was blood. These receptors were obtained from a man in his forties or fifties with Graves' ophthalmopathy.

The J gene is TRBJ2-2, the V gene TRBV5-1, with D uncertain. Per the germline V gene, CDR1 is SGHRS and CDR2 is YFSETQ. This CDR3 comprises 14 residues. Between the trimmed V and J ends, which lost 4 bases and 0 bases, there was a span of 7 bases. The DNA of the CDR3 is TGCGCCAGCAGCCCATATACGAACACCGGGGAGCTGTTTTTT. This gives the protein CASSPYTNTGELFF.

This clonotype has a count of ten or more. The rearrangement joins TRBV10-3 to TRBJ1-1; 11 nucleotides align to TRBD1. This CDR3 is 15 amino acids long. V lost 7 bases and J lost 0; bases outside the gene matches: 4. Germline assignment: CDR1 ENHRY and CDR2 SYGVKD. CDR3: CAITGTGGLNTEAFF. The CDR3 DNA is TGTGCCATCACCGGGACAGGGGGTCTGAACACTGAAGCTTTCTTT.

The rearrangement links TRBV7-2 to TRBJ1-4, with a weak D call TRBD1 (6 bases). In germline, CDR1 is SGHTA, CDR2 FQGNSA. The CDR3 length is 14 residues. V was clipped by 5 bases and J by 8 bases, with 15 bases between them. The CDR3 nucleotides are TGTGCCAGCAGCCTGGGACATAAGGGGGAAAAACTGTTTTTT. It codes for CASSLGHKGEKLFF.

In this sample, this clonotype turned up many times. This chain joins TRBV18 and TRBJ1-2, with 10 bases matching TRBD1. Germline V lookup: CDR1 KGHSH, CDR2 LQKENI. The CDR3 covers 13 residues. The ends lost 4 bases at V and 5 bases at J; junction bases unmatched: 1. The CDR3 protein is CASSRGQGYGYTF. CDR3 sequence (DNA): TGTGCCAGCTCACGGGGACAGGGGTATGGCTACACCTTC.

This clonotype showed up many times. The rearrangement joins TRBV18 to TRBJ2-1; TRBD2 might be the D (6 bases). Germline assignment: CDR1 KGHSH and CDR2 LQKENI. V was cut by 2 bases and J by 5 bases, with 16 bases left in between. The CDR3 runs 16 residues. As DNA, the CDR3 is TGTGCCAGCTCACCAGGTCTTCAGGGACTCCACAATGAGCAGTTCTTC. Its protein product is CASSPGLQGLHNEQFF. The whole variable domain, filled in from reference TRBV18 and TRBJ2-1, reads NAGVMQNPRHLVRRRGQEARLRCSPMKGHSHVYWYRQLPEEGLKFMVYLQKENIIDESGMPKERFSAEFPKEGPSILRIQQVVRGDSAAYFCASSPGLQGLHNEQFFGPGTRLTVL.

This chain connects TRBV11-2 to TRBJ2-5; perhaps TRBD2 as D (6 bases). This CDR3 comprises 15 residues. CDR1 and CDR2 from the germline V gene are SGHAT and FQNNGV. V shed 5 bases and J shed 7 bases, with 20 bases lying between them. The CDR3 spells CASSERDLALRTQYF. CDR3 sequence (DNA): TGTGCCAGCAGCGAAAGGGACTTGGCTTTAAGGACCCAGTACTTC. Variable domain in full (rest from reference TRBV11-2 and TRBJ2-5): EAGVAQSPRYKIIEKRQSVAFWCNPISGHATLYWYQQILGQGPKLLIQFQNNGVVDDSQLPKDRFSAERLKGVDSTLKIQPAKLEDSAVYLCASSERDLALRTQYFGPGTRLLVL.

V usage is TRBV29-1 and J usage is TRBJ2-5; tentatively, D is TRBD2 (6 bases). The CDR3 contains 17 residues. The germline gives CDR1 SQVTM, CDR2 ANQGSEA. Trimming took off 3 bases at V and 4 bases at J, with 24 bases between the two ends. DNA of the CDR3: TGCAGCGTTGATAGGTTGAAAAACGTGCGGGGTGGAGAGACCCAGTACTTC. Translating it yields CSVDRLKNVRGGETQYF.

This clonotype appeared a few times. The chain combines TRBV30 with TRBJ1-4; D may be TRBD1 (5 bases). Germline assignment: CDR1 GTSNPN and CDR2 SVGIG (reference sequence). This CDR3 region has 16 residues. V dropped 0 bases and J dropped 7 bases, with 18 bases sitting between them. The CDR3 bases are TGTGCCTGGAGTGTAAACAGGATGGCGGGGGGTGAAAAACTGTTTTTT. This encodes CAWSVNRMAGGEKLFF.

This clonotype was seen ten or more times. This chain uses TRBV3-1 with TRBJ2-5; D may be TRBD2 (5 bases). Trimming shortened V by 0 bases and J by 1 base, and 9 bases separated the two germline ends. The CDR3 contains 15 residues. Germline loops: CDR1 LGHDT, CDR2 YNNKEL (reference sequence). This chain's CDR3 is CASSQDVGGQETQYF. CDR3 sequence (DNA): TGTGCCAGCAGCCAAGACGTCGGAGGCCAAGAGACCCAGTACTTC.

CDR3 sequence reads: CASSQDRGGRGRRVTQYF. The DNA for the CDR3 is TGTGCCAGCAGCCAAGATAGGGGGGGCAGGGGGCGCCGGGTGACCCAGTACTTC. The V call is TRBV4-2, the J call TRBJ2-5, with D tentatively TRBD1 (8 bases). From germline, CDR1 is LGHNA and CDR2 YNFKEQ. Trimming took 0 bases from V and 7 from J, leaving 24 bases between them. CDR3 size: 18 residues.

This clonotype was detected many times. The chain links TRBV28 to TRBJ2-2; D is perhaps TRBD1 or TRBD2 (5 bases each). Trimming took off 10 bases at V and 0 bases at J, with 15 bases between the two ends. The CDR3 length is 15 residues. The germline V gene has CDR1 MDHEN and CDR2 SYDVKM. CDR3 in amino acids: CATRLEGPNTGELFF. CDR3 nucleotide sequence: TGTGCCACCCGCCTAGAGGGGCCGAACACCGGGGAGCTGTTTTTT.

V and J are TRBV28 and TRBJ1-1; no definite D call. This CDR3 is 14 amino acids long. V lost 6 bases and J 6 bases, leaving 17 bases between the germline ends. Germline V gene data show CDR1 as MDHEN and CDR2 as SYDVKM. Here the CDR3 reads CASRPLTGSSEAFF. CDR3 DNA: TGTGCCAGCAGGCCACTCACCGGGAGTTCTGAAGCTTTCTTT.

The chain couples TRBV6-1 to TRBJ1-3, with no clear D. The germline gives CDR1 MNHNS, CDR2 SASEGT. The CDR3 totals 11 residues. The germline V and J ends were trimmed by 1 base and 11 bases, with 6 bases remaining between them. DNA of the CDR3: TGTGCCAGCAGTGAAGAAGGGTCCATATATTTT. Translated: CASSEEGSIYF.

In this sample, this clonotype turned up once. The chain employs TRBV6-4 and TRBJ2-2; the D gene is possibly TRBD2 (6 bases). The CDR3 sequence is 13 residues long. The V end lost 5 bases, the J end lost 7 bases, and 11 bases lay between the germline ends. From germline, CDR1 is MRHNA and CDR2 SNTAGT. CDR3 in amino acids: CASSSLASGELFF. CDR3 nucleotide sequence: TGTGCCAGCAGTTCACTAGCAAGCGGGGAGCTGTTTTTT.

This clonotype has more than one count but fewer than ten. This chain joins TRBV29-1 and TRBJ2-7; D may be TRBD1 (6 bases). This CDR3 is 14 amino acids long. With 1 base removed from V and 0 bases from J, the gap between germline ends came to 10 bases. CDR1 is SQVTM and CDR2 is ANQGSEA in the germline V gene. The CDR3 protein is CSVEAGHLSYEQYF. The CDR3 bases are TGCAGCGTTGAAGCGGGACATCTCTCCTACGAGCAGTACTTC.

This clonotype was seen ten or more times. V is TRBV20-1 and J is TRBJ2-3; tentatively, D is TRBD2 (5 bases). The V gene's germline CDR1 is DFQATT and CDR2 SNEGSKA (reference sequence). There are 15 residues in the CDR3. Trimming removed 3 bases from V and 2 bases from J, with 15 bases in between. The CDR3: CSASSVSGNTDTQYF. CDR3 coding DNA: TGCAGTGCTAGTTCAGTCTCGGGAAACACAGATACGCAGTATTTT.

This clonotype occurred many times. V gene TRBV12-3 or TRBV12-4 combines with J gene TRBJ2-7; 14 bases fit TRBD2. CDR3 length equals 14 residues. Losses at the gene ends were 8 bases for V and 0 bases for J; bases not matched to a gene: 0. DNA of the CDR3: TGTGCCAGCGGACTAGCGGGGGGCTCCTACGAGCAGTACTTC. Protein: CASGLAGGSYEQYF.

This clonotype showed up many times. V and J are TRBV3-1 and TRBJ2-7, with 7 bases aligning to TRBD1. Germline V gene sequence: CDR1 LGHDT, CDR2 YNNKEL (reference sequence). The length of the CDR3 is 15 residues. Trimming removed 6 bases from V and 6 bases from J; junction bases left unmatched: 14. DNA of the CDR3: TGTGCCAGCAGTCGAGGGGGCAGAGAACTCTCCGAGCAGTACTTC. It is translated as CASSRGGRELSEQYF.

The chain links TRBV5-4 to TRBJ2-7; 7 positions agree with TRBD2. V was clipped by 2 bases and J by 5 bases; unmatched bases: 4. CDR3 length: 13 residues. Germline lookup yields CDR1 SGHNT and CDR2 YYREEE (reference sequence). In nucleotides, the CDR3 is TGTGCCAGCAGCTTAGCGGGAATCGACGAGCAGTACTTC. This codes for CASSLAGIDEQYF.

The chain recombines TRBV7-3 with TRBJ2-1, with a possible D match to TRBD2 (5 bases). Germline-derived CDR1 and CDR2 are SGHTA and FQGTGA. The V end was cut by 4 bases, the J end by 0 bases, with 13 bases between. The CDR3 has 16 amino acids. The CDR3 is CASSSNRGSSYNEQFF. CDR3 nucleotide sequence: TGTGCCAGCAGCTCCAACCGAGGGAGCTCCTACAATGAGCAGTTCTTC.

This clonotype was recorded many times. The chain is built from TRBV20-1 and TRBJ2-5; 12 nucleotides agree with TRBD2. CDR1 is DFQATT, CDR2 SNEGSKA, per germline (reference sequence). The CDR3 contains 14 residues. Losses at the gene ends were 6 bases for V and 5 bases for J; bases not matched to a gene: 7. This CDR3 is CSAPTSGGSETQYF. The CDR3 DNA reads TGCAGTGCCCCGACTAGCGGGGGTTCGGAGACCCAGTACTTC.

The chain uses TRBV18 and TRBJ2-1; D uncertain. The germline V gene encodes CDR1 KGHSH and CDR2 LQKENI. The CDR3 consists of 17 residues. The V and J ends lost 1 base and 0 bases respectively, with 13 bases between them. The CDR3 DNA reads TGTGCCAGCTCACCACTTGCAGGCCCCCGCTCCTACAATGAGCAGTTCTTC. Residues: CASSPLAGPRSYNEQFF.

The rearrangement uses TRBV3-1 and TRBJ2-5; 7 bases fit TRBD2. Germline CDR1 reads LGHDT; CDR2 reads YNNKEL (reference sequence). V dropped 1 base and J dropped 1; count of bases not matched to a gene: 3. The CDR3 contains 15 residues. The CDR3 loop reads CASSQGSGRQETQYF. The CDR3 DNA sequence: TGTGCCAGCAGCCAAGGTAGCGGGCGCCAAGAGACCCAGTACTTC.

The table lists this clonotype with a few counts. The V and J genes are TRBV29-1 and TRBJ2-7; 8 bases align to TRBD2. J gave up 6 bases and V 4 bases, and 11 bases lay outside the gene matches. The CDR3 runs to 14 residues. Germline V gives CDR1 SQVTM, CDR2 ANQGSEA. The CDR3 DNA is TGCAGCGTTGGTCCAGCGGGAGCTCTTCTCGAGCAGTACTTC. It specifies CSVGPAGALLEQYF.

This clonotype was recorded many times. The chain is built from TRBV7-9 and TRBJ2-5; D possibly corresponds to TRBD2 (6 bases). Trimming took off 7 bases at V and 1 base at J, with 19 bases between the two ends. The germline V gene encodes CDR1 SEHNR and CDR2 FQNEAQ (reference sequence). This CDR3 has 16 amino acids. In DNA form, the CDR3 reads TGTGCCAGCACCACGGGGGTCAGCAATTTCCAAGAGACCCAGTACTTC. As protein: CASTTGVSNFQETQYF.

This clonotype was counted many times. The chain links TRBV5-1 to TRBJ2-1; 8 bases are shared with TRBD2. V was clipped by 2 bases and J by 0 bases; unmatched bases: 4. The CDR3 spans 16 residues. Germline CDR1 reads SGHRS; CDR2 reads YFSETQ. CDR3 sequence (DNA): TGCGCCAGCAGCTTAGCGGGAGTTCTCTCCTACAATGAGCAGTTCTTC. Its protein product is CASSLAGVLSYNEQFF.

This chain joins TRBV5-5 and TRBJ2-7, with TRBD2 matching over 12 bases. The V segment lost 0 bases and the J segment 2 bases; nucleotides outside the gene matches: 3. The length of the CDR3 is 16 residues. The germline CDR1 and CDR2 sequences are SGHKS and YYEKEE (reference sequence). CDR3: CASSLVGLAGTYEQYF. The CDR3 coding sequence is TGTGCCAGCAGCTTGGTAGGACTAGCGGGGACCTACGAGCAGTACTTC.

The gene calls are TRBV7-3 and TRBJ1-2; D call uncertain. The CDR3 length is 13 residues. Germline V gives CDR1 SGHTA, CDR2 FQGTGA. V was cut by 5 bases and J by 8 bases, with 15 bases left in between. The CDR3: CASSHTSRDGYTF. The DNA of the CDR3 is TGTGCCAGCAGCCACACATCCCGAGACGGCTACACCTTC.

This clonotype appeared many times. J is TRBJ2-7 and V is TRBV20-1, with D possibly being TRBD1 or TRBD2 (5 bases each). The V gene's germline CDR1 is DFQATT and CDR2 SNEGSKA (reference sequence). Trimming left V 0 bases short and J 9 bases short, with 18 bases between. CDR3 length: 14 amino acids. This chain's CDR3 is CSARDGTTPLGQYF. As DNA, the CDR3 is TGCAGTGCTAGAGATGGGACGACCCCGCTTGGGCAGTACTTC.